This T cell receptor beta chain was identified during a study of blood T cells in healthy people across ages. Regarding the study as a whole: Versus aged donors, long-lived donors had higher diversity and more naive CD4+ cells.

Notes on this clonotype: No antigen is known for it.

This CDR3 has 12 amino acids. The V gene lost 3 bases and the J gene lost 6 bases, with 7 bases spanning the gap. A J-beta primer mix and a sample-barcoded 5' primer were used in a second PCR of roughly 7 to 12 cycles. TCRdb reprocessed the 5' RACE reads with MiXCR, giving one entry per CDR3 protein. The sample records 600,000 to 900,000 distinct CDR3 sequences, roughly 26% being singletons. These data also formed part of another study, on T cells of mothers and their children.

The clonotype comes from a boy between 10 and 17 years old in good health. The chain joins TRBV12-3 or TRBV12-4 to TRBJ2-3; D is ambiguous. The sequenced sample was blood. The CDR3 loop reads CASSLQVDTQYF. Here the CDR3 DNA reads TGTGCCAGCAGTTTGCAAGTGGATACGCAGTATTTT.